The entry that follows covers one T cell receptor (beta chain) sequence. Naive, central memory, regulatory and stem cell-like memory cells within the CD4+ compartment were sorted using CD45RO/CCR7/CD25/CD127/CD95/CD27. Purity (above 95%) was reached by all sorted populations. Isolated RNA was reverse transcribed in full, so expressed TCRB transcripts were sequenced. Produced via immunoSEQ multiplex PCR; TCRdb's table is partial and in-frame only. The top ten clones hold 0.053% of a sample with 240,000 or so clones, 55% to 70% of them seen once. The source of the sample is a study of beta chain features in type 1 diabetes. The V and J ends lost 6 bases and 0 bases, in that order; junction bases with no gene match: 5. CDR1 and CDR2 (germline): SEHNR, FQNEAQ (reference sequence). CDR3 length: 16 amino acids.

Material: naive CD4+ T cells from blood. The V call is TRBV7-9, the J call TRBJ2-3, with 11 bases aligning to TRBD2. The clonotype comes from a man between 25 and 39 years old in good health. Here the CDR3 DNA reads TGTGCCAGCAGTACGACTAGCGGGAAGAGCACAGATACGCAGTATTTT. The encoded protein is CASSTTSGKSTDTQYF. Full variable domain (missing parts from reference TRBV7-9 and TRBJ2-3): DTGVSQNPRHKITKRGQNVTFRCDPISEHNRLYWYRQTLGQGPEFLTYFQNEAQLEKSRLLSDRFSAERPKGSFSTLEIQRTEQGDSAMYLCASSTTSGKSTDTQYFGPGTRLTVL.